The subject of this entry is one TCR beta chain. Antigen: not known. The data stem from a study of shared clonotypes between healthy human individuals. Every immunoSEQ plate was one replicate of a subset's evenly spread DNA. Original processing methods: Junction-only sequences without quality scores came from ImmunoSEQ, so filtering differed. Only in-frame clones appear in the TCRdb table, and some are missing; sequencing was by immunoSEQ multiplex PCR. Clone size and the V and J calls come from that table; the DNA yielded D and trimming. The table shows some 2.1 million clones, with roughly 94% occurring only once. Germline V gene lookup returns CDR1 MDHEN and CDR2 SYDVKM. The length of the CDR3 is 14 residues. Deletions cut 2 bases from V and 3 bases from J, with 11 bases between. All donors were healthy HIV-negative adults lacking recent acute infections or vaccinations. Overall study findings and caveats: Naive subsets, compared against memory subsets, generally had larger estimated richness values.

The chain combines TRBV28 with TRBJ2-7; a weak D match, TRBD2 (6 bases). Specimen: naive CD4+ T cells sorted from blood. Described subset: CD45RA+ positively selected. The sequence came from a man younger than 35 in good health. The CDR3 sequence is CASSLMGGLYEQYF. The CDR3 nucleotides read TGTGCCAGCAGTTTAATGGGGGGACTCTACGAGCAGTACTTC.